The subject of this entry is one T cell receptor (beta chain). This sample was taken from a study of CD8 T cells in Susac syndrome. Germline V lookup: CDR1 SNHLY, CDR2 FYNNEI. This CDR3 is 16 amino acids long. The junction had 12 bases not matched to a gene; V was cut back by 3 bases and J by 6 bases. RNA totalling roughly 0.45 to 1 ug underwent reverse transcription with random hexamers. TCRdb called the immunoSEQ multiplex PCR reads again in MiXCR, with one record for every CDR3 protein. This table holds some 170,000 distinct CDR3 sequences, about 95% found once. Diagnostic criteria defined recently for definite or probable disease were met by the Susac syndrome patients.

The V gene is TRBV2, the J gene TRBJ2-3; 7 bases agree with TRBD1. The sequence derives from a human donor with Susac syndrome. The sequenced sample consisted of CD4+ T cells from PBMCs. The CDR3 region is CASSDLGPGGRDTQYF. In DNA form, the CDR3 reads TGTGCCAGCAGTGATTTAGGGCCAGGGGGAAGGGATACGCAGTATTTT.